This note documents a single TCR beta chain sequence. This entry is derived from a study of blood T cell repertoires in COVID-19. Per the study methods: Estimation of nucleated cell counts relied on the amplification of reference gene primers. TCRdb's table, derived via immunoSEQ multiplex PCR, lists solely in-frame clones and lacks some. V, J and clone size are those of that table, while D and trimming were read from the DNA. Seen here are more than 90,000 clones, about 89% observed once, and the top ten hold 4% to 5.5%. This clonotype originated in a man aged 35-49 years with acute or convalescent COVID-19. Specimen: peripheral blood.

Here the CDR3 DNA reads TGTGCCAGCAGTGAAATAACGGGAGGGTACAATGAGCAGTTCTTC. It codes for CASSEITGGYNEQFF. The V and J genes are TRBV2 and TRBJ2-1; 8 bases map to TRBD2. With V trimmed by 2 bases and J by 4 bases, 4 bases remained unmatched. Per the germline V gene, CDR1 is SNHLY and CDR2 is FYNNEI. This CDR3 spans 15 amino acids.